The TCR beta chain described here comes from a study of cytomegalovirus exposure and HLA in healthy donors. Overall study: Genotyping of some 400 donors showed that over 80% belonged to the Caucasian-associated ancestry cluster. Findings and caveats of the study: It was confirmed in vitro that a few of the CMV-associated chains were specific for CMV antigens.

Germline values: CDR1 GTSNPN, CDR2 SVGIG (reference sequence). The CDR3 has 14 residues. Trimming took off 8 bases at V and 0 bases at J, with 11 bases between the two ends. The donors, nominally healthy at sampling, likely had unrecorded immune exposures. The PCR made use of 60 Vbeta and 13 Jbeta primers. Repertoires were generated with immunoSEQ multiplex PCR, while TCRdb's copy carries only in-frame clones and drops some. The repertoire holds 150,000 to 200,000 clones, with about 75% as singletons. Details on this clone: The antigen is not known.

The sequenced material came from PBMCs. The sequence was obtained from a female donor in good health and CMV-seronegative. The chain recombines TRBV30 with TRBJ2-6; TRBD2 might be the D (5 bases). The CDR3 nucleotides read TGTGCCGTCCATGAGGGCTCTGGGGCCAACGTCCTGACTTTC. Translated: CAVHEGSGANVLTF.